The rows below give T cell receptor beta chains drawn from one sample of a study of shared clonotypes between healthy human individuals. Only in-frame clones appear in the TCRdb table, and some are missing; sequencing was by immunoSEQ multiplex PCR. This repertoire shows 2 million to 2.5 million clones, around 95% found once; its top ten account for more than 0.1%. Specimen: naive CD4+ T cells sorted from blood. These receptors all stem from a man aged 18 to 30 in good health. CDR3s include the opening cysteine and the closing phenylalanine or tryptophan. The D gene is left open where the match is weak. Clone size is given for some rows only: seen once, a few or many times, or a class if the clone is expanded.

CDR3 DNA: TGTGCCTGGAGTGTAGGTTCAGGGTCGGGCTACACCTTC; CDR3 protein: CAWSVGSGSGYTF; D gene: -; clone size: -; J gene: TRBJ1-2; V gene: TRBV30
CDR3 DNA: TGTGCCAGCAGCTTGGGACAGGGAGGAACTGAAGCTTTCTTT; CDR3 protein: CASSLGQGGTEAFF; D gene: TRBD1; clone size: -; J gene: TRBJ1-1; V gene: TRBV11-2
CDR3 DNA: TGCGCCAGGCCCCCCGGGACATCAGATTGTAGCAATCAGCCCCAGCATTTT; CDR3 protein: CARPPGTSDCSNQPQHF; D gene: -; clone size: -; J gene: TRBJ1-5; V gene: TRBV4-1
CDR3 DNA: TGTGCCAGCAGCTATATAGCGGGGGGCCTTTACTCCTACGAGCAGTACTTC; CDR3 protein: CASSYIAGGLYSYEQYF; D gene: TRBD2; clone size: -; J gene: TRBJ2-7; V gene: TRBV7-9
CDR3 DNA: TGCAGTGCTAGTTACGATGAGCAGTTCTTC; CDR3 protein: CSASYDEQFF; D gene: -; clone size: -; J gene: TRBJ2-1; V gene: TRBV20-1
CDR3 DNA: TGTGCCAGCTCCCAAGTTTCGAATAGCAATCAGCCCCAGCATTTT; CDR3 protein: CASSQVSNSNQPQHF; D gene: -; clone size: -; J gene: TRBJ1-5; V gene: TRBV18
CDR3 DNA: TGTGCCAGCAGCACTACTAGCGTCGAGCAGTACTTC; CDR3 protein: CASSTTSVEQYF; D gene: TRBD2; clone size: -; J gene: TRBJ2-7; V gene: TRBV7-2
CDR3 DNA: TGCGCCAGCAGCTATAGGGGGCAACAAGAGACCCAGTACTTC; CDR3 protein: CASSYRGQQETQYF; D gene: TRBD1; clone size: -; J gene: TRBJ2-5; V gene: TRBV5-1
CDR3 DNA: TGTGCCAGCAGACGGGGACAGAGCTCACGGGGGGAGCTGTTTTTT; CDR3 protein: CASRRGQSSRGELFF; D gene: TRBD1; clone size: -; J gene: TRBJ2-2; V gene: TRBV6-5
CDR3 DNA: TGTGCCAGCAGCTTACATCCCCCAGGGCTAGGAAACACCATATATTTT; CDR3 protein: CASSLHPPGLGNTIYF; D gene: -; clone size: -; J gene: TRBJ1-3; V gene: TRBV7-2
CDR3 DNA: TGTGCCAACCCACCGGGACAGCGCTACAATGAGCAGTTCTTC; CDR3 protein: CANPPGQRYNEQFF; D gene: TRBD1; clone size: -; J gene: TRBJ2-1; V gene: TRBV9
CDR3 DNA: TGTGCCAGCAGCTCGCGGCTAGCGGGGGGCTTAAGCACAGATACGCAGTATTTT; CDR3 protein: CASSSRLAGGLSTDTQYF; D gene: TRBD2; clone size: once; J gene: TRBJ2-3; V gene: TRBV7-2
CDR3 DNA: TGTGCCAGCAGTGAAGGTCTGGGCCCGAATCAGCCCCAGCATTTT; CDR3 protein: CASSEGLGPNQPQHF; D gene: -; clone size: -; J gene: TRBJ1-5; V gene: TRBV6-1
CDR3 DNA: TGTGCCAGCAGCTTAGACGGGGGGAACACCGGGGAGCTGTTTTTT; CDR3 protein: CASSLDGGNTGELFF; D gene: -; clone size: -; J gene: TRBJ2-2; V gene: TRBV7-9
CDR3 DNA: TGTGCCAGCAGTCCAAGAATCACGACAGGCCATCCCTTCAATGAGCAGTTCTTC; CDR3 protein: CASSPRITTGHPFNEQFF; D gene: -; clone size: -; J gene: TRBJ2-1; V gene: TRBV27
CDR3 DNA: TGTGCCAGCAGCTTGGGGGGACAGGGGCCCTACGAGCAGTACTTC; CDR3 protein: CASSLGGQGPYEQYF; D gene: TRBD1; clone size: -; J gene: TRBJ2-7; V gene: TRBV5-4
CDR3 DNA: TGTGCCTGGAGTCGAACCTTACTGAGAGATACGCAGTATTTT; CDR3 protein: CAWSRTLLRDTQYF; D gene: -; clone size: once; J gene: TRBJ2-3; V gene: TRBV30
CDR3 DNA: TGTGCCAGCAGCCAGACAGGGGTCACTGAAGCTTTCTTT; CDR3 protein: CASSQTGVTEAFF; D gene: TRBD1; clone size: -; J gene: TRBJ1-1; V gene: TRBV5-4
CDR3 DNA: TGTGCCAGCAGTTATGGACAGGACTACGCAGATACGCAGTATTTT; CDR3 protein: CASSYGQDYADTQYF; D gene: -; clone size: -; J gene: TRBJ2-3; V gene: TRBV6-5
CDR3 DNA: TGTGCCTGTCCGAATCCCCCGGACCCCACAGATACGCAGTATTTT; CDR3 protein: CACPNPPDPTDTQYF; D gene: -; clone size: -; J gene: TRBJ2-3; V gene: TRBV30
CDR3 DNA: TGTGCCAGCTCACTACAGGGGACCCCAAATCAGCCCCAGCATTTT; CDR3 protein: CASSLQGTPNQPQHF; D gene: TRBD1; clone size: -; J gene: TRBJ1-5; V gene: TRBV18
CDR3 DNA: TGTGCCAGCAGCGTAGATGGGTGGAGCTCCTATAATTCACCCCTCCACTTT; CDR3 protein: CASSVDGWSSYNSPLHF; D gene: -; clone size: few; J gene: TRBJ1-6; V gene: TRBV9
CDR3 DNA: TGTGCCAGCAGCGGGGCGGGAGGGGTTACAGATACGCAGTATTTT; CDR3 protein: CASSGAGGVTDTQYF; D gene: TRBD2; clone size: -; J gene: TRBJ2-3; V gene: TRBV5-4
CDR3 DNA: TGTGCCAGCAGCCCCCGAGGACTAGCGGGGGGTCAAAAGACATACAATGAGCAGTTCTTC; CDR3 protein: CASSPRGLAGGQKTYNEQFF; D gene: TRBD2; clone size: -; J gene: TRBJ2-1; V gene: TRBV7-8
CDR3 DNA: TGTGCCAGCAGCACCCGGGACTCCATCACAGATACGCAGTATTTT; CDR3 protein: CASSTRDSITDTQYF; D gene: -; clone size: -; J gene: TRBJ2-3; V gene: TRBV11-2
CDR3 DNA: TGTGCCAGCAGTGAACCCAGCGGATTATACGAGCAGTACTTC; CDR3 protein: CASSEPSGLYEQYF; D gene: -; clone size: once; J gene: TRBJ2-7; V gene: TRBV6-1
CDR3 DNA: TGCGCCAGCACCCCGAACCGACAGGGGTTGAACACTGAAGCTTTCTTT; CDR3 protein: CASTPNRQGLNTEAFF; D gene: TRBD1; clone size: once; J gene: TRBJ1-1; V gene: TRBV10-1
CDR3 DNA: TGTGCCAGCAGTTACTCGGGGCCCAACTATGGCTACACCTTC; CDR3 protein: CASSYSGPNYGYTF; D gene: -; clone size: -; J gene: TRBJ1-2; V gene: TRBV6-5
CDR3 DNA: TGTGCCAGCAGCTTAAAACCGGACTACGAGCAGTACTTC; CDR3 protein: CASSLKPDYEQYF; D gene: -; clone size: once; J gene: TRBJ2-7; V gene: TRBV7-6
CDR3 DNA: TGTGCCTGGAAAGGGAATGGCTACACCTTC; CDR3 protein: CAWKGNGYTF; D gene: -; clone size: -; J gene: TRBJ1-2; V gene: TRBV30
CDR3 DNA: TGTGCCAGCAGCTTTTGGGACAGATCATTCTACGAGCAGTACTTC; CDR3 protein: CASSFWDRSFYEQYF; D gene: TRBD1; clone size: once; J gene: TRBJ2-7; V gene: TRBV5-8
CDR3 DNA: TGTGCCAGCAGCAACCCCAGGGGGGATAACACCGGGGAGCTGTTTTTT; CDR3 protein: CASSNPRGDNTGELFF; D gene: -; clone size: once; J gene: TRBJ2-2; V gene: TRBV21-1
CDR3 DNA: TGCAGTGCAGATGGGGACACGGAAGCTTTCTTT; CDR3 protein: CSADGDTEAFF; D gene: -; clone size: -; J gene: TRBJ1-1; V gene: TRBV20-1